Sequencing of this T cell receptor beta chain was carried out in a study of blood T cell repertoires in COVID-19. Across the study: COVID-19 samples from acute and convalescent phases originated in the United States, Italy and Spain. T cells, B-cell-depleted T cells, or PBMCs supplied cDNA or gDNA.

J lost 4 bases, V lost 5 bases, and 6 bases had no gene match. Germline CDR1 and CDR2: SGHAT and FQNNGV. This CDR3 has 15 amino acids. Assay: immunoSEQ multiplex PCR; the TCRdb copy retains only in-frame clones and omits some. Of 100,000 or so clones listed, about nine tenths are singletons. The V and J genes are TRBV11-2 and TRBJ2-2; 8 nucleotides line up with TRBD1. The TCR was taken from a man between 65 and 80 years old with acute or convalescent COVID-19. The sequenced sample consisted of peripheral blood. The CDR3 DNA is TGTGCCAGCAGCCCAGGCAGGGGGCGCACCGGGGAGCTGTTTTTT. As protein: CASSPGRGRTGELFF.